These 10 T cell receptor beta chains were all obtained from the same sample, sequenced in a study of PD-1 blockade in mismatch repair-deficient tumors. Using immunoSEQ multiplex PCR, the repertoire was profiled, and TCRdb retains in-frame clones only, with some absent. This table has fewer than 100,000 clones, around 85% appearing once. The material sequenced was peripheral blood, taken 12 weeks after starting pembrolizumab. The origin of the receptors is an adult with mismatch repair-deficient cancer.

The CDR3, as DNA: TGTGCCAGTAGTGAGGGACTAGCGGGAAGGGACGAGCAGTACTTC. This translates into CASSEGLAGRDEQYF. This chain links TRBV19 with TRBJ2-7; 13 bases fit TRBD2. The CDR3 consists of 15 residues. Germline CDR1 is LNHDA and CDR2 is SQIVND (reference sequence). The trim removed 5 bases at V and 5 bases at J, leaving 6 bases unmatched.

This chain links TRBV6-5 with TRBJ2-3, with D unresolved. Trimming took 5 bases from V and 8 from J, leaving 14 bases between them. Germline V CDR1 and CDR2: MNHEY, SVGAGI. The CDR3 consists of 13 residues. In DNA, the CDR3 is TGTGCCAGCAGTGTTGGACCCACGGGTACGCAGTATTTT. It encodes CASSVGPTGTQYF.

CDR3 amino acids: CASSLPAAKNIQYF. DNA for the CDR3: TGTGCCAGCAGCTTGCCAGCAGCCAAAAACATTCAGTACTTC. V gene TRBV5-6 combines with J gene TRBJ2-4; the D is unclear. Germline V gene sequence: CDR1 SGHDT, CDR2 YYEEEE. The CDR3 has 14 amino acids. The V gene lost 1 base and the J gene lost 0 bases, with 5 bases spanning the gap. The variable domain in full, completed from reference TRBV5-6 and TRBJ2-4, reads DAGVTQSPTHLIKTRGQQVTLRCSPKSGHDTVSWYQQALGQGPQFIFQYYEEEERQRGNFPDRFSGHQFPNYSSELNVNALLLGDSALYLCASSLPAAKNIQYFGAGTRLSVL.

This clone was seen a handful of times. The gene calls are TRBV7-9 and TRBJ2-5; 11 bases align to TRBD2. Germline V gene sequence: CDR1 SEHNR, CDR2 FQNEAQ (reference sequence). The CDR3 extends over 14 amino acids. Trimming took 3 bases from V and 5 from J; bases not matched to a gene: 2. CDR3 sequence reads: CASSFTSGSETQYF. The CDR3 nucleotides are TGTGCCAGCAGCTTCACTAGCGGGAGCGAGACCCAGTACTTC.

The chain has TRBV14 and TRBJ1-2; perhaps TRBD1 as D (6 bases). The germline CDR1 and CDR2 sequences are SGHDN and FVKESK. V was shortened by 4 bases and J by 8 bases, with 23 bases between the two germline ends. The CDR3 runs to 16 residues. CDR3 protein: CASSRGAGGGLNGYTF. For the CDR3, the DNA is TGTGCCAGCAGCCGCGGAGCGGGGGGCGGATTGAACGGCTACACCTTC.

This chain uses TRBV7-2 with TRBJ1-1; no reliable D call. V was cut by 5 bases and J by 1 base, with 8 bases left in between. The CDR3 is 13 residues long. Germline values: CDR1 SGHTA, CDR2 FQGNSA. CDR3 nucleotide sequence: TGTGCCAGCAGCGGACGTCCGAACACTGAAGCTTTCTTT. It is translated as CASSGRPNTEAFF.

The chain combines TRBV4-3 with TRBJ2-6; D uncertain. V lost 0 bases, J lost 1 base, and 7 bases lay in between. The CDR3 contains 16 residues. Germline lookup yields CDR1 LGHNA and CDR2 YSLEER. The CDR3 region is CASSQESGSGANVLTF. Here the CDR3 DNA reads TGCGCCAGCAGCCAAGAATCTGGGTCTGGGGCCAACGTCCTGACTTTC.

This CDR3 reads CASRLRDRGAWPQHF. CDR3 nucleotides: TGTGCCAGCCGTTTACGGGACAGGGGTGCTTGGCCCCAGCATTTT. The chain uses TRBV2 and TRBJ1-5, with TRBD1 matching over 10 bases. The V gene's germline CDR1 is SNHLY and CDR2 FYNNEI. The CDR3 contains 15 residues. Trimming took 8 bases from V and 9 from J; bases not matched to a gene: 13.

This chain uses TRBV27 with TRBJ1-3, with D maybe TRBD1 (5 bases). V lost 5 bases and J 3 bases, leaving 14 bases between the germline ends. CDR1 MNHEY and CDR2 SMNVEV come from the germline V gene (reference sequence). CDR3 length: 15 amino acids. In DNA, the CDR3 is TGTGCCAGCAGTCCCCGCGGGGGAAGTGGAAACACCATATATTTT. This encodes CASSPRGGSGNTIYF.

The chain has TRBV7-4 and TRBJ2-3, with 9 positions matching TRBD2. CDR3 length: 14 residues. Germline loops: CDR1 SGHVT, CDR2 SQSDAQ. The ends lost 4 bases at V and 6 bases at J; junction bases unmatched: 5. The CDR3 region is CASSSSGKRDTQYF. For the CDR3, the DNA is TGTGCCAGCAGCTCTAGCGGGAAAAGGGATACGCAGTATTTT.